The 23 T cell receptor beta chains below all came from one sample that was sequenced in a study of blood T cell repertoires in COVID-19. TCRdb's copy holds only in-frame clones and misses some; the assay was immunoSEQ multiplex PCR. Seen here are about 170,000 clones, approximately 90% observed once, and the top ten hold roughly 24%. Material: peripheral blood. All receptors come from a man aged 55 to 70 with acute or convalescent COVID-19.

The chain recombines TRBV19 with TRBJ1-2; 9 positions agree with TRBD1. CDR1 and CDR2 (germline): LNHDA, SQIVND (reference sequence). The trim removed 4 bases at V and 4 bases at J, leaving 1 base unmatched. The CDR3 has 13 amino acids. CDR3 protein: CASSRQGVYGYTF. The CDR3 DNA reads TGTGCCAGTAGTAGACAGGGGGTCTATGGCTACACCTTC. The full variable domain, in which reference TRBV19 and TRBJ1-2 provide the parts outside the CDR3, is DGGITQSPKYLFRKEGQNVTLSCEQNLNHDAMYWYRQDPGQGLRLIYYSQIVNDFQKGDIAEGYSVSREKKESFPLTVTSAQKNPTAFYLCASSRQGVYGYTFGSGTRLTVV.

The rearrangement uses TRBV4-1 and TRBJ1-4; D gene uncertain. Trimming removed 4 bases at V and 11 bases at J, with 20 bases between. The germline CDR1 and CDR2 sequences are MGHRA and YSYEKL. This CDR3 spans 15 amino acids. The CDR3 DNA reads as TGCGCCAGCAGCCCGGTTGTTCAGGCGTACCTCAAACTGTTTTTT. Encoded protein: CASSPVVQAYLKLFF.

This rearrangement joins TRBV6-5 to TRBJ1-2; perhaps TRBD1 as D (5 bases). Germline values: CDR1 MNHEY, CDR2 SVGAGI. V was cut by 5 bases and J by 6 bases, with 16 bases left in between. The CDR3 is 14 residues long. CDR3 region: CASSPYVRDNGYTF. CDR3 nucleotides: TGTGCCAGCAGTCCCTACGTCAGGGATAATGGCTACACCTTC.

The V and J genes are TRBV28 and TRBJ2-1; 8 bases agree with TRBD1. CDR1 MDHEN and CDR2 SYDVKM come from the germline V gene. CDR3 length: 13 amino acids. The V and J ends lost 10 bases and 4 bases, in that order; junction bases with no gene match: 6. CDR3 nucleotides: TGTGCCACCCAGGGGGCGCAGTACAATGAGCAGTTCTTC. This encodes CATQGAQYNEQFF.

The chain carries TRBV7-9 and TRBJ1-2; D is perhaps TRBD1 (5 bases). Trimming removed 4 bases at V and 2 bases at J, with 14 bases between. The CDR3 spans 15 residues. Germline V gives CDR1 SEHNR, CDR2 FQNEAQ (reference sequence). This CDR3 reads CASSSLDTPNYGYTF. CDR3 in DNA: TGTGCCAGCAGCTCTCTGGACACGCCGAACTATGGCTACACCTTC. The full variable domain, in which reference TRBV7-9 and TRBJ1-2 provide the parts outside the CDR3, is DTGVSQNPRHKITKRGQNVTFRCDPISEHNRLYWYRQTLGQGPEFLTYFQNEAQLEKSRLLSDRFSAERPKGSFSTLEIQRTEQGDSAMYLCASSSLDTPNYGYTFGSGTRLTVV.

The chain employs TRBV11-3 and TRBJ2-2; D is perhaps TRBD1 (5 bases). Deletions cut 5 bases from V and 7 bases from J, with 14 bases between. Germline CDR1 reads SGHNT; CDR2 reads YENEEA. The CDR3 sequence is 14 residues long. This chain's CDR3 is CASSLDNDYGELFF. The CDR3 bases are TGTGCCAGCAGCCTGGACAATGATTACGGGGAGCTGTTTTTT. The full variable domain, in which reference TRBV11-3 and TRBJ2-2 provide the parts outside the CDR3, is EAGVVQSPRYKIIEKKQPVAFWCNPISGHNTLYWYLQNLGQGPELLIRYENEEAVDDSQLPKDRFSAERLKGVDSTLKIQPAELGDSAVYLCASSLDNDYGELFFGEGSRLTVL.

The chain couples TRBV19 to TRBJ1-2; TRBD1 matches at 10 bases. Looked up from germline, CDR1 is LNHDA and CDR2 is SQIVND (reference sequence). CDR3 length: 17 amino acids. Germline trimming cut 3 bases from V and 0 bases from J; bases unmatched to any gene: 7. The CDR3 sequence: CASSISGTGAANYGYTF. DNA for the CDR3: TGTGCCAGTAGTATCAGCGGGACAGGGGCCGCTAACTATGGCTACACCTTC.

The chain joins TRBV5-1 to TRBJ2-3; 11 bases match TRBD1. The length of the CDR3 is 16 residues. Losses at the gene ends were 2 bases for V and 1 base for J; bases not matched to a gene: 3. Germline lookup yields CDR1 SGHRS and CDR2 YFSETQ. Here the CDR3 reads CASSFQGQGGTDTQYF. CDR3 coding DNA: TGCGCCAGCAGCTTCCAGGGACAGGGGGGCACAGATACGCAGTATTTT.

The chain recombines TRBV6-5 with TRBJ1-1; 7 positions match TRBD1. Germline-derived CDR1 and CDR2 are MNHEY and SVGAGI. This CDR3 has 15 residues. The V and J ends lost 6 bases and 3 bases, in that order; junction bases with no gene match: 10. The CDR3 region is CASSPIGTDYTEAFF. The CDR3 DNA is TGTGCCAGCAGCCCCATTGGGACAGATTACACTGAAGCTTTCTTT.

This sequence joins TRBV7-2 and TRBJ2-3; 16 nucleotides align to TRBD2. The CDR3 loop spans 19 amino acids. Germline loops: CDR1 SGHTA, CDR2 FQGNSA. Trimming cost V 5 bases and J 4 bases; bases outside gene matches: 12. The CDR3 sequence: CASSPAGLAGGPKADTQYF. For the CDR3, the DNA is TGTGCCAGCAGCCCTGCGGGACTAGCGGGAGGGCCGAAGGCAGATACGCAGTATTTT.

CDR3 nucleotides: TGTGCCAGCAGCTTAGGTGGCCAGACTAATGAAAAACTGTTTTTT. Amino acids: CASSLGGQTNEKLFF. The chain couples TRBV11-3 to TRBJ1-4; no definite D call. This CDR3 region has 15 residues. Germline CDR1 is SGHNT and CDR2 is YENEEA. V shed 1 base and J shed 2 bases, with 8 bases lying between them.

The chain uses TRBV5-6 and TRBJ1-1; 9 bases agree with TRBD1. V was clipped by 6 bases and J by 3 bases; unmatched bases: 6. CDR1 is SGHDT and CDR2 is YYEEEE in the germline V gene. The CDR3 is 14 amino acids. CDR3 coding DNA: TGTGCCAGCACCAAGACAGGGGGGTACACTGAAGCTTTCTTT. It codes for CASTKTGGYTEAFF.

This clone was picked up one time. The V call is TRBV29-1, the J call TRBJ2-5; 10 nucleotides align to TRBD1. The V and J ends lost 7 bases and 6 bases, in that order; junction bases with no gene match: 5. Germline loops: CDR1 SQVTM, CDR2 ANQGSEA. The CDR3 is made up of 12 amino acids. CDR3 loop: CSARQGAKTQYF. CDR3 in DNA: TGCAGCGCCCGACAGGGGGCAAAGACCCAGTACTTC.

The rearrangement uses TRBV30 and TRBJ1-5; 10 bases align to TRBD1. CDR3 size: 17 residues. Germline CDR1 and CDR2: GTSNPN and SVGIG (reference sequence). The J segment lost 9 bases and the V segment lost 2 bases, leaving 16 bases of the junction unmatched. The CDR3 DNA sequence: TGTGCCTGGAGTCCTACGGACAGGGGGACCCCGGGATCGCCCCAGCATTTT. It is translated as CAWSPTDRGTPGSPQHF.

This clone was recorded once. The chain combines TRBV3-1 (or the pseudogene TRBV3-2) with TRBJ2-3, with 10 bases that match TRBD1. Germline CDR1 reads LGHDT; CDR2 reads YNNKEL (reference sequence). Trimming took 5 bases from V and 2 from J; bases not matched to a gene: 10. The CDR3 has 17 amino acids. For the CDR3, the DNA is TGTGCCAGCAGCGATGGAAGGGACAGGGGCTACACAGATACGCAGTATTTT. Its protein is CASSDGRDRGYTDTQYF.

CDR3 sequence (DNA): TGTGCCCTGGGGACAGGGGTTACCGGGGAGCTGTTTTTT. Translated: CALGTGVTGELFF. This chain connects TRBV19 to TRBJ2-2, with TRBD1 matching 10 bases. CDR3 size: 13 residues. V lost 11 bases to trimming and J lost 5 bases; unmatched junction nucleotides: 5. From germline, CDR1 is LNHDA and CDR2 SQIVND (reference sequence). Based on the CDR3 plus reference TRBV19 and TRBJ2-2, the full variable domain is DGGITQSPKYLFRKEGQNVTLSCEQNLNHDAMYWYRQDPGQGLRLIYYSQIVNDFQKGDIAEGYSVSREKKESFPLTVTSAQKNPTAFYLCALGTGVTGELFFGEGSRLTVL.

The chain employs TRBV12-3 or TRBV12-4 and TRBJ1-2; 10 bases line up with TRBD1. CDR3 length: 13 amino acids. V lost 6 bases and J lost 7; bases outside the gene matches: 5. Here the CDR3 reads CASSSGTGAGYTF. The CDR3 DNA reads TGTGCCAGCAGCTCTGGGACAGGGGCTGGCTACACCTTC.

V and J are TRBV7-3 and TRBJ2-3; the match to TRBD2 covers 11 bases. Germline V gives CDR1 SGHTA, CDR2 FQGTGA. The V gene end was trimmed by 10 bases and the J gene end by 6 bases; junction bases not matched to a gene: 15. The CDR3 contains 16 residues. CDR3 sequence (DNA): TGTGCCATACCCAGCTTGGGACTAGCGGAAGGGGATACGCAGTATTTT. It specifies CAIPSLGLAEGDTQYF.

This clone has a handful of counts. The V and J genes are TRBV4-3 and TRBJ1-2; TRBD1 agrees at 7 bases. V shed 2 bases and J 3 bases; nucleotides not matched to a gene: 3. Germline V CDR1 and CDR2: LGHNA, YSLEER. The CDR3 has 14 residues. CDR3 in DNA: TGCGCCAGCAGCCAATCTACAGGGGACTATGGCTACACCTTC. It encodes CASSQSTGDYGYTF.

The rearrangement links TRBV5-4 to TRBJ1-1, with no clear D. The CDR3 is 14 amino acids. The V end was cut by 1 base, the J end by 8 bases, with 15 bases between. Per the germline V gene, CDR1 is SGHNT and CDR2 is YYREEE (reference sequence). The CDR3 coding sequence is TGTGCCAGCAGCTTGTCGGGCCCTGGAGGGGAAGCTTTCTTT. Residues: CASSLSGPGGEAFF.

This clone has a handful of counts. This chain links TRBV6-1 with TRBJ2-7; 8 bases are shared with TRBD2. Trimming at V came to 0 bases and at J to 0 bases, leaving 4 bases not matched to a gene. Germline assignment: CDR1 MNHNS and CDR2 SASEGT. There are 16 residues in the CDR3. DNA for the CDR3: TGTGCCAGCAGTGAAGCCCCGCGGGGGGTCTCCTACGAGCAGTACGTC. Protein sequence: CASSEAPRGVSYEQYV.

The chain uses TRBV5-1 and TRBJ1-2, with TRBD1 matching over 8 bases. Germline V lookup: CDR1 SGHRS, CDR2 YFSETQ. V gave up 2 bases and J gave up 8 bases; unmatched junction bases: 11. The CDR3 is made up of 15 amino acids. The CDR3 sequence: CASSLTITGGQGYTF. The CDR3, as DNA: TGCGCCAGCAGCTTAACTATTACAGGGGGACAGGGCTACACCTTC.

The chain links TRBV7-3 to TRBJ2-5; 7 positions match TRBD2. Looked up from germline, CDR1 is SGHTA and CDR2 is FQGTGA. This CDR3 has 14 residues. J was trimmed by 2 bases and V by 4 bases; bases with no gene match: 4. CDR3 sequence: CASSSRGLQETQYF. The DNA of the CDR3 is TGTGCCAGCAGCTCCCGGGGACTACAAGAGACCCAGTACTTC.